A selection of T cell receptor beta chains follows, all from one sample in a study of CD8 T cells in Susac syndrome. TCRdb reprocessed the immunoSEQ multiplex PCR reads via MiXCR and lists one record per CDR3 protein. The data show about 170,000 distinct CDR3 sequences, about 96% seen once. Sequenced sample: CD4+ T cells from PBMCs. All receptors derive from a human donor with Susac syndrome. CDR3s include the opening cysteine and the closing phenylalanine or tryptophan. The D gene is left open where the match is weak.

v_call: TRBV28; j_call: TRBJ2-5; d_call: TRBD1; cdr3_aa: CASSFGGQGSGETQYF
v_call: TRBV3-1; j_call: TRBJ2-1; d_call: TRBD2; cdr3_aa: CASSHRPASGGDEQFF
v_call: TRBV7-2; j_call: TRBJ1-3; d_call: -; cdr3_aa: CASSLAGDTIYF
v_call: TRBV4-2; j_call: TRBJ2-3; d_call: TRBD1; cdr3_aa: CASSPGQGDWDTQYF
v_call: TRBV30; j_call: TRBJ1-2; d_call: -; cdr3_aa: CAWSRRALGEGYTF
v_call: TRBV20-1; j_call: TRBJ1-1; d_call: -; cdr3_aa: CSAVWTEAFF
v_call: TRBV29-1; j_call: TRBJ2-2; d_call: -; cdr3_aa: CSVGAVGTGELFF
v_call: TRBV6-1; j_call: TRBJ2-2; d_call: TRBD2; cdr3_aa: CASSQLAGGMNTGELFF
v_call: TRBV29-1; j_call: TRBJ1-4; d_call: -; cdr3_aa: CSVEQGGEKLFF
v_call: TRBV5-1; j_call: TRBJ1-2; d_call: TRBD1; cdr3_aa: CASSSGTGIHYGYTF
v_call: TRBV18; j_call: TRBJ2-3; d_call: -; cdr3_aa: CASSPSSVSTDTQYF
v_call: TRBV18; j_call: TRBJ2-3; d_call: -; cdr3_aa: CASSPPALPLSQYF
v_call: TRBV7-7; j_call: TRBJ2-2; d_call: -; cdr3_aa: CASSSRPGGGTGELFF
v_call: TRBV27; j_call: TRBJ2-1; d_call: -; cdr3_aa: CASTSPVLSGNNEQFF
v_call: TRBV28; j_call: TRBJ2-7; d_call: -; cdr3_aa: CASSPQDPSSYEQYF
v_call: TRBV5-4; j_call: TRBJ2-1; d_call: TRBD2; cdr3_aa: CASSLDPSGTYNEQFF
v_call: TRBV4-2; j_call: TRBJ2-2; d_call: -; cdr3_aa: CASSPTTDKGAGELFF